This entry describes one T cell receptor (beta chain). The target antigen is unknown. The data originate from a study of PD-1 blockade in classical Hodgkin lymphoma. Study-level points and caveats: CD4+ TCR diversity, unlike CD8+, climbed significantly by C4D1. Exclusion was the outcome for patients who began nivolumab under 1 year after ASCT. Complete responders possessed baseline diversity comparable to newly diagnosed patients.

Measured with immunoSEQ multiplex PCR; TCRdb has only the in-frame clones, and not every one. Here the sample spans about 35,000 clones, approximately 90% being singletons. Every single patient, without exception, relapsed after autologous stem cell transplantation, and brentuximab vedotin exposure varied. By magnetic negative selection, CD4+ T cells were purified from thawed PBMCs. After removal of 5 bases from V and 0 bases from J, the junction contained 6 bases not matched to a gene. The germline CDR1 and CDR2 sequences are SGHTA and FQGNSA. CDR3 length: 16 residues. This receptor was obtained from a human donor with classical Hodgkin lymphoma. Sequenced here: CD4+ T cells from blood, sampled at baseline. The rearrangement links TRBV7-2 to TRBJ1-4, with TRBD1 matching over 7 bases. CDR3 sequence reads: CASSRDRVATNEKLFF. The CDR3 bases are TGTGCCAGCAGCAGGGACAGAGTTGCAACTAATGAAAAACTGTTTTTT.